This TCR beta chain was sequenced for a study of cytomegalovirus exposure and HLA in healthy donors. Study background: HLA-typed donors contributed 65 million to 95 million unique TCRs, which were held in an early data release.

The PCR made use of 60 Vbeta and 13 Jbeta primers. Measured with immunoSEQ multiplex PCR; TCRdb has only the in-frame clones, and not every one. The data contain 150,000 to 200,000 clones, roughly four fifths of them seen just once; the ten biggest clones take up approximately 1%. As regards this clone: Its antigen is unknown.

Germline CDR1 is SGHAT and CDR2 is FQNNGV. CDR3 length: 18 amino acids. Trimming cost V 5 bases and J 4 bases; bases outside gene matches: 15. Points from the study as a whole: One later analysis reportedly identified an Asian-associated ancestry cluster that showed fewer N-insertions than the roughly 600-donor mean.

The V gene is TRBV11-2, the J gene TRBJ2-1; the match to TRBD2 covers 9 bases. Input material: PBMCs. The source of this sequence is a woman aged 40 to 50 in good health and CMV-seronegative. CDR3 bases: TGTGCCAGCAGCCCCACACGGGGGCGGGAGGGAAATTACAATGAGCAGTTCTTC. This sequence encodes CASSPTRGREGNYNEQFF. Variable domain in full (rest from reference TRBV11-2 and TRBJ2-1): EAGVAQSPRYKIIEKRQSVAFWCNPISGHATLYWYQQILGQGPKLLIQFQNNGVVDDSQLPKDRFSAERLKGVDSTLKIQPAKLEDSAVYLCASSPTRGREGNYNEQFFGPGTRLTVL.